These T cell receptor beta chains were read from a single sample in a study of identical twins. TCRdb independently ran MiXCR on the 5' RACE reads; one entry per CDR3 protein. The repertoire holds 200,000 to 250,000 distinct CDR3 sequences, 7.5% seen once, with 5% to 6% in the top ten. This same sample was also part of a study on yellow fever vaccine responses in identical twins.

The specimen sequenced was CD8+ T cells sorted from blood. These TCRs come from a woman aged 18-29 years in good health. Each CDR3 is given with its conserved first and last residue. A D gene is named only where the DNA matches it firmly. Clone size is not always given. Where it is, it says once, few, many or a class for expanded clones.

TRBJ2-7,TRBV27,few,.,CASSLGRYYEQYF,TGTGCCAGCAGTTTAGGACGATACTACGAGCAGTACTTC
TRBJ2-1,TRBV16,many,.,CASSQSGTAYNEQFF,TGTGCCAGCAGCCAATCCGGGACTGCCTACAATGAGCAGTTCTTC
TRBJ2-1,TRBV7-2,.,.,CASSLGRISSSYNEQFF,TGTGCCAGCAGCTTAGGCAGAATCTCGAGCTCCTACAATGAGCAGTTCTTC
TRBJ2-2,TRBV7-3,many,.,CASTLGGRVNTGELFF,TGTGCCAGCACCTTGGGTGGCAGGGTAAACACCGGGGAGCTGTTTTTT
TRBJ2-1,TRBV27,few,.,CASTPKRAGSYNEQFF,TGTGCCAGCACCCCGAAGCGGGCTGGGTCCTACAATGAGCAGTTCTTC
TRBJ2-3,TRBV6-1,few,TRBD2,CASSTRRGAGTDTQYF,TGTGCCAGCAGCACTAGGCGGGGGGCCGGGACAGATACGCAGTATTTT
TRBJ2-7,TRBV6-1,.,TRBD2,CASSPRTSGGYEQYF,TGTGCCAGCAGTCCACGGACTAGCGGGGGTTACGAGCAGTACTTC
TRBJ1-1,TRBV10-1,.,TRBD1,CASSESTGEGTEAFF,TGCGCCAGCAGTGAGTCGACAGGGGAGGGCACTGAAGCTTTCTTT
TRBJ1-1,TRBV29-1,few,TRBD1,CSSTQGAREAFF,TGCAGCTCAACACAGGGGGCGCGTGAAGCTTTCTTT
TRBJ2-3,TRBV28,few,TRBD2,CASSLGLEISTDTQYF,TGTGCCAGCAGTCTTGGACTAGAGATTAGCACAGATACGCAGTATTTT
TRBJ2-3,TRBV24-1,many,TRBD2,CATSGGGLPDTQYF,TGTGCCACCAGTGGGGGGGGACTGCCAGATACGCAGTATTTT
TRBJ1-4,TRBV20-1,.,.,CSASGGATNEKLFF,TGCAGTGCTTCGGGGGGGGCAACTAATGAAAAACTGTTTTTT
TRBJ2-5,TRBV14,many,.,CASSPLGGETQYF,TGTGCCAGCAGCCCCCTAGGGGGAGAGACCCAGTACTTC
TRBJ2-5,TRBV28,.,.,CAGRGRETQYF,TGTGCCGGCAGGGGTCGAGAGACCCAGTACTTC
TRBJ2-1,TRBV10-3,many,.,CAISETALAKQFF,TGTGCCATCAGTGAGACCGCGTTGGCTAAGCAGTTCTTC
TRBJ2-7,TRBV7-9,.,TRBD1,CASSLVEGQASSYEQYF,TGTGCCAGCAGCTTAGTAGAGGGACAGGCTAGCTCCTACGAGCAGTACTTC
TRBJ2-1,TRBV10-2,.,.,CASSEAYSSYNEQFF,TGCGCCAGCAGTGAAGCGTATAGCTCCTACAATGAGCAGTTCTTC
TRBJ1-2,TRBV29-1,many,.,CSVEQGWNYGYTF,TGCAGCGTTGAACAGGGCTGGAACTATGGCTACACCTTC
TRBJ2-5,TRBV29-1,many,.,CSVGGDLLETQYF,TGCAGCGTTGGAGGGGACCTTTTAGAGACCCAGTACTTC
TRBJ2-7,TRBV4-1,few,.,CASSQEQGSDEQYF,TGCGCCAGCAGCCAAGAACAGGGTTCGGACGAGCAGTACTTC
TRBJ1-1,TRBV6-1,.,.,CASMQNFMNTEAFF,TGTGCCAGCATGCAGAACTTCATGAACACTGAAGCTTTCTTT
TRBJ2-7,TRBV27,.,.,CASSFGLEQYF,TGTGCCAGCAGTTTTGGCCTCGAGCAGTACTTC
TRBJ2-7,TRBV6-4,many,TRBD1,CASAPGQGAEEQYF,TGTGCCAGCGCGCCGGGACAGGGGGCTGAAGAGCAGTACTTC
TRBJ1-5,TRBV27,many,.,CASNAAGQNQPQHF,TGTGCCAGCAACGCGGCAGGGCAAAATCAGCCCCAGCATTTT
TRBJ1-1,TRBV10-2,.,.,CASNGGHGEAFF,TGCGCCAGCAACGGGGGACACGGTGAAGCTTTCTTT
TRBJ2-7,TRBV24-1,few,.,CATSDSRSGAAEQYF,TGTGCCACCAGTGATTCCCGGTCCGGAGCGGCCGAGCAGTACTTC
TRBJ2-5,TRBV7-9,many,.,CASSLNGLPETQYF,TGTGCCAGCAGCTTAAACGGCCTCCCAGAGACCCAGTACTTC
TRBJ2-6,TRBV27,few,TRBD1,CASSLNGQVLVSGANVLTF,TGTGCCAGCAGTTTAAACGGACAGGTCCTAGTCTCTGGGGCCAACGTCCTGACTTTC
TRBJ2-7,TRBV29-1,many,.,CSVEDLDSYEQYF,TGCAGCGTTGAAGATCTTGACTCCTACGAGCAGTACTTC
TRBJ1-4,TRBV4-1,.,TRBD1,CASSQGQGVSEKLFF,TGCGCCAGCAGCCAAGGACAGGGGGTGAGCGAAAAACTGTTTTTT
TRBJ2-3,TRBV29-1,many,.,CSVEEPGRSTDTQYF,TGCAGCGTTGAAGAACCGGGACGAAGCACAGATACGCAGTATTTT
TRBJ1-2,TRBV7-3,many,TRBD1,CASSYTGGNDYGYTF,TGTGCCAGCAGCTACACAGGGGGGAACGACTATGGCTACACCTTC
TRBJ2-5,TRBV5-5,many,.,CASSLDGRPKETQYF,TGTGCCAGCAGCTTGGATGGCAGGCCAAAAGAGACCCAGTACTTC
TRBJ2-3,TRBV18,.,.,CASSRNTATDTQYF,TGTGCCAGCTCACGGAACACGGCCACAGATACGCAGTATTTT
TRBJ1-1,TRBV24-1,few,.,CATSDSTEAFF,TGTGCCACCAGTGATTCAACTGAAGCTTTCTTT
TRBJ2-1,TRBV29-1,many,.,CSVPWDKNNEQFF,TGCAGCGTCCCCTGGGACAAAAACAATGAGCAGTTCTTC
TRBJ2-5,TRBV24-1,many,TRBD1,CATSELIQGAETQYF,TGTGCCACCAGTGAGCTAATTCAGGGGGCTGAGACCCAGTACTTC
TRBJ2-3,TRBV7-9,many,.,CASSLLQGPSDTQYF,TGTGCCAGCAGCTTATTACAGGGTCCCTCAGATACGCAGTATTTT
TRBJ2-7,TRBV9,few,TRBD1,CASSSGTDNYEQYF,TGTGCCAGCAGCTCCGGGACAGACAACTACGAGCAGTACTTC
TRBJ2-2,TRBV7-6,.,.,CASSPPTREGTGELFF,TGTGCCAGCAGCCCCCCGACGCGGGAAGGTACCGGGGAGCTGTTTTTT
TRBJ2-2,TRBV7-9,few,.,CASQVNTGELFF,TGTGCCAGCCAGGTGAACACCGGGGAGCTGTTTTTT
TRBJ2-1,TRBV7-2,many,.,CASSQEGLTSYYNEQFF,TGTGCCAGCAGTCAAGAGGGTCTTACTAGCTACTACAATGAGCAGTTCTTC
TRBJ1-1,TRBV29-1,many,.,CSGGRLNTEAFF,TGCAGCGGGGGACGCTTGAACACTGAAGCTTTCTTT
TRBJ1-5,TRBV7-9,many,.,CASSLDSMGNQPQHF,TGTGCCAGCAGTCTCGACAGCATGGGCAATCAGCCCCAGCATTTT
TRBJ2-5,TRBV13,few,.,CASSPQSTGIGTQYF,TGTGCCAGCAGCCCGCAATCAACGGGTATCGGGACCCAGTACTTC
TRBJ2-5,TRBV6-5,few,TRBD2,CASSYASPGGLETQYF,TGTGCCAGCAGTTACGCCTCCCCGGGAGGTTTGGAGACCCAGTACTTC
TRBJ2-2,TRBV3-1,.,.,CASSQAPIARTDNTGELFF,TGTGCCAGCAGCCAAGCCCCGATAGCCCGGACAGATAACACCGGGGAGCTGTTTTTT
TRBJ2-5,TRBV7-9,many,.,CASSEPRAETQYF,TGTGCCAGCAGCGAACCCAGGGCGGAGACCCAGTACTTC
TRBJ2-1,TRBV7-9,many,.,CASSFLGIEQFF,TGTGCCAGCAGCTTTTTGGGGATAGAGCAGTTCTTC
TRBJ2-5,TRBV7-9,.,.,CASSDWETQYF,TGTGCCAGCAGCGATTGGGAGACCCAGTACTTC